This is a list of T cell receptor beta chains from one sample in a study of shared clonotypes between healthy human individuals. Only in-frame clones appear in the TCRdb table, and some are missing; sequencing was by immunoSEQ multiplex PCR. The data show some 690,000 clones, with around 90% seen just once and 30% to 40% held by the top ten. Input material: memory CD8+ T cells from PBMCs. These receptors were collected from a young man in good health. Some clones in this sample may be carry-over from other donors' samples. Both conserved end residues are part of each CDR3. A D gene is named only where the DNA matches it firmly. Rows may omit the clone size; those that give it use once, few, many or a size class.

j_gene	d_gene	v_gene	abundance	CDR3nt	CDR3aa
TRBJ2-3	.	TRBV27	.	TGTGCCAGCAGTTTGCAGGATACGCAGTATTTT	CASSLQDTQYF
TRBJ2-7	.	TRBV11-2	.	TGTGCCAGCAGCTTTCGTCGCGGGAATGGGCCCTACGAGCAGTACTTC	CASSFRRGNGPYEQYF
TRBJ2-4	TRBD1	TRBV27	.	TGTGCCAGCAGGGGGACAGGGGGGAGCAAAAACATTCAGTACTTC	CASRGTGGSKNIQYF
TRBJ2-1	.	TRBV2	.	TGTGCCAGCCTTGTGGGGGGCTTAGGCCAGTTCTTC	CASLVGGLGQFF
TRBJ2-7	.	TRBV27	.	TGTGCCAGCAGTAGCCGGGACACCGGCCTAGGGGAGCAGTACTTC	CASSSRDTGLGEQYF
TRBJ2-7	.	TRBV11-2	.	TGTGCCAGCTCGTCCCGGCACTCCTACGAGCAGTACTTC	CASSSRHSYEQYF
TRBJ1-5	.	TRBV5-6	.	TGTGCCAGCAGCCACGGACGGTGGAATCAGCCCCAGCATTTT	CASSHGRWNQPQHF
TRBJ2-7	.	TRBV5-4	.	TGTGCCAGCAGCTTCAGGGGGGCCTACGAGCAGTACTTC	CASSFRGAYEQYF
TRBJ2-3	TRBD2	TRBV12-5	.	TGTGCTAGTGGGGACTCTGGGGGACTAGACACAGATACGCAGTATTTT	CASGDSGGLDTDTQYF
TRBJ1-1	TRBD1	TRBV5-5	.	TGTGCCAGCAGCGTAGGACAGGGGTTCGGAGCTTTCTTT	CASSVGQGFGAFF
TRBJ1-1	.	TRBV2	.	TGTGCCAGCAGTGAGTTCGGTTTTGGTCGGGCGGCGAACACTGAAGCTTTCTTT	CASSEFGFGRAANTEAFF
TRBJ2-7	.	TRBV7-9	.	TGTGCCAGCAGCTTAAATCTCCAAATTCAGGAAGGGGTGCAGTACTTC	CASSLNLQIQEGVQYF
TRBJ2-7	.	TRBV7-6	.	TGTGCCAGCAGCTCGGCGGGACATTACTACGAGCAGTACTTC	CASSSAGHYYEQYF
TRBJ1-1	.	TRBV5-6	.	TGTGCCAGCAGCTTGGGGCAGTTCACTGAAGCTTTCTTT	CASSLGQFTEAFF
TRBJ2-1	.	TRBV19	.	TGTGCCAGTTGTGGGCTGGCGGGGTACAATGAGCAGTTCTTC	CASCGLAGYNEQFF
TRBJ2-1	.	TRBV6-1	.	TGTGCCAGCAGTGCCCTGGGGGGCTACAATGAGCAGTTCTTC	CASSALGGYNEQFF
TRBJ1-3	.	TRBV9	.	TGTGCCAGCAGCGTAGAGGGCAACTCTGGAAACACCATATATTTT	CASSVEGNSGNTIYF
TRBJ2-7	.	TRBV4-1	.	TGCGCCAGCAGCCAAGTAACCGGAACCTACGAGCAGTACTTC	CASSQVTGTYEQYF
TRBJ2-7	.	TRBV6-1	.	TGTGCCAGCATCACAGGATACTACGAGCAGTACTTC	CASITGYYEQYF
TRBJ2-1	.	TRBV27	.	TGTGCCAGCAGTTTAGTGGGCCCAACCCGCTTATACAATGAGCAGTTCTTC	CASSLVGPTRLYNEQFF
TRBJ2-1	.	TRBV29-1	once	TGCAGCGTTGACTCGGGATGGGGCAATGAGCAGTTCTTC	CSVDSGWGNEQFF
TRBJ2-2	.	TRBV6-6	.	TGTGCCAGCAGTTACGCCACTGGTGGGGCCGGGGAGCTGTTTTTT	CASSYATGGAGELFF
TRBJ2-4	.	TRBV27	.	TGTGCCAGCAGTTTACTGTCACAGTCAAAGAGAAACATTCAGTACTTC	CASSLLSQSKRNIQYF
TRBJ2-1	TRBD2	TRBV4-1	.	TGCGCCAGCAGCCAAGCGGCAATAGCGGGAGGCCCAGAGTTCTTC	CASSQAAIAGGPEFF
TRBJ1-2	TRBD1	TRBV7-9	.	TGTGCCAGCAGCTCGACAGGGGGCGGATATGGCTACACCTTC	CASSSTGGGYGYTF
TRBJ1-2	.	TRBV19	few	TGTGCCAGTATTCGGACGGGCTATGGCTACACCTTC	CASIRTGYGYTF
TRBJ2-1	TRBD2	TRBV10-3	.	TGTGCCATCAGTGAGTCGAAGGTAGCGGGAGTTGAGCAGTTCTTC	CAISESKVAGVEQFF
TRBJ1-1	.	TRBV13	.	TGTGCCAGCAGCTTAGCTGCGGGGAACACTGAAGCTTTCTTT	CASSLAAGNTEAFF
TRBJ2-2	TRBD2	TRBV5-1	.	TGCGCCAGCAGCTTGGGGGGACTAGCGAGCACCGGGGAGCTGTTTTTT	CASSLGGLASTGELFF
TRBJ1-5	.	TRBV10-2	.	TGCGCCAGCAGTGACGGGTACAGTAATAGCAATCAGCCCCAGCATTTT	CASSDGYSNSNQPQHF
TRBJ1-1	.	TRBV6-5	.	TGTGCCAGCACCCTACTACCGGGGGAGAACACTGAAGCTTTCTTT	CASTLLPGENTEAFF
TRBJ2-7	TRBD2	TRBV27	.	TGTGCCAGCAGTCCCTCTAGCGGGCTGTTCTCCTACGAGCAGTACTTC	CASSPSSGLFSYEQYF
TRBJ2-3	.	TRBV27	.	TGTGCCAGCAGTTTTTACAGGACTAGCACAGATACGCAGTATTTT	CASSFYRTSTDTQYF
TRBJ2-1	.	TRBV6-6	.	TGTGCCAGCAGTTACCCACCTGAGGGGGGCCATGAGCAGTTCTTC	CASSYPPEGGHEQFF
TRBJ2-2	TRBD2	TRBV27	.	TGTGCCAGCAGTCCCCTGGGAGGGATCGGGGAGCTGTTTTTT	CASSPLGGIGELFF
TRBJ1-1	TRBD1	TRBV5-1	.	TGCGCCAGCAGACTTACTACAGGGGGCCTTGATGAGATCACTGAAGCTTTCTTT	CASRLTTGGLDEITEAFF
TRBJ1-1	.	TRBV7-9	.	TGTGCCAGCAACTTTATGGGCTATGAAGCTTTCTTT	CASNFMGYEAFF
TRBJ1-4	.	TRBV5-1	.	TGCGCCAGCAGCTCCTCCCAGGGGCGGTGGAGGAAACTGTTTTTT	CASSSSQGRWRKLFF
TRBJ2-2	TRBD2	TRBV4-3	.	TGCGCCAGCAGCGAGTTTCCTAGCGGGAGGAACACCGGGGAGCTGTTTTTT	CASSEFPSGRNTGELFF
TRBJ2-7	.	TRBV5-1	.	TGCGCCAGCAGCCCCGAGCTGGCTTACGAGCAGTACTTC	CASSPELAYEQYF
TRBJ1-5	.	TRBV28	once	TGTGCCAGCAGTTTATTGGCCAGCCAAATGGGGCCCCAGCATTTT	CASSLLASQMGPQHF
TRBJ2-5	TRBD2	TRBV9	.	TGTGCCAGCAGCGTAACCAGCGGGAGCGGAGAGACCCAGTACTTC	CASSVTSGSGETQYF
TRBJ2-1	.	TRBV28	.	TGTGCCAGCAGTTTCATTGAAGGGGGTGAGCAGTTCTTC	CASSFIEGGEQFF
TRBJ2-7	.	TRBV27	.	TGTGCCAGCAGTTTATCGCAGGGGATATCCTACGAGCAGTACTTC	CASSLSQGISYEQYF
TRBJ1-1	TRBD1	TRBV7-9	.	TGTGCCAGCAGCTTAGTCACAGGGGGGAGTGCTGAAGCTTTCTTT	CASSLVTGGSAEAFF
TRBJ2-2	TRBD2	TRBV7-9	.	TGTGCCAGCAGCGACGGGACTAGCGGGAGGACAGACGGGGAGCTGTTTTTT	CASSDGTSGRTDGELFF
TRBJ2-7	.	TRBV27	.	TGTGCCAGCAGTTTATCGACGGCCTACGAGCAGTACTTC	CASSLSTAYEQYF
TRBJ2-7	TRBD2	TRBV6-1	.	TGTGCCAGCAGTGACAGTGGCGGACTAGCGGGTTGGAAGCAGTACTTC	CASSDSGGLAGWKQYF
TRBJ2-3	TRBD2	TRBV6-1	.	TGTGCCAGCAGTGATTGGGCGGGAGCACGAGCAGATACGCAGTATTTT	CASSDWAGARADTQYF
TRBJ1-1	.	TRBV28	.	TGTGCCAGCAGTTCCCCTCACTACCCTGAAGCTTTCTTT	CASSSPHYPEAFF
TRBJ2-3	.	TRBV6-5	.	TGTGCCAGCAGTTACGGGAATACGCAGTATTTT	CASSYGNTQYF
TRBJ2-6	.	TRBV6-1	.	TGTGCCAGCAGTGCCCGGGACCGCCTGTCTGGGGCCAACGTCCTGACTTTC	CASSARDRLSGANVLTF
TRBJ2-7	TRBD2	TRBV7-6	.	TGTGCCAGCAGCTTGGGCGGGAGCCCCCTCGGCGAGCAGTACTTC	CASSLGGSPLGEQYF
TRBJ2-7	.	TRBV6-6	once	TGTGCCAGCAGTTACGGTGGCGAGCAGTACTTC	CASSYGGEQYF
TRBJ2-7	.	TRBV6-1	.	TGTGCCAGCAGTGAAGAAGACCTGGGGGCCTACGAGCAGTACTTC	CASSEEDLGAYEQYF
TRBJ2-1	.	TRBV5-6	once	TGTGCCAGCAGCCTAGGTACCTACAATGAGCAGTTCTTC	CASSLGTYNEQFF
TRBJ2-7	.	TRBV9	.	TGTGCCAGCAGCCCCCGACAGGGACTCGGGGGTGAGCAGTACTTC	CASSPRQGLGGEQYF
TRBJ1-2	TRBD1	TRBV28	once	TGTGCCAGCAGTGGACAGGGGGATGACTATGGCTACACCTTC	CASSGQGDDYGYTF
TRBJ2-3	.	TRBV7-2	.	TGTGCCAGCAGCGGGGGGATTGCAGATACGCAGTATTTT	CASSGGIADTQYF